A selection of T cell receptor beta chains follows, all from one sample in a study of blood T cell repertoires in COVID-19. Only in-frame clones appear in the TCRdb table, and some are missing; sequencing was by immunoSEQ multiplex PCR. The table lists hundreds of thousands of clones, 85% of them singletons. Material for sequencing was peripheral blood. These receptors all stem from a woman younger than 35 with acute or convalescent COVID-19. The CDR3 runs from the conserved cysteine through the conserved F or W. D genes are given only for firm matches. Size values are once, few and many counts, or a class for expanded clones, and some rows have none.

clone_size	j_call	d_call	v_call	cdr3_aa	cdr3_nt
few	TRBJ2-5	.	TRBV27	CASSSTGLQETQYF	TGTGCCAGCAGTTCGACAGGCCTCCAGGAGACCCAGTACTTC
.	TRBJ1-4	.	TRBV5-1	CASSGQTATNEKLFF	TGCGCCAGCAGCGGCCAGACAGCAACTAATGAAAAACTGTTTTTT
.	TRBJ2-2	TRBD2	TRBV7-3	CASSDTSAPGELFF	TGTGCCAGCAGCGATACTAGCGCGCCCGGGGAGCTGTTTTTT
.	TRBJ1-1	TRBD1	TRBV6-2/TRBV6-3	CASSLTGETEAFF	TGTGCCAGCAGTCTAACAGGGGAGACTGAAGCTTTCTTT
.	TRBJ2-7	.	TRBV19	CASRPRTAGNEQYF	TGTGCCAGTAGGCCGCGGACGGCCGGGAACGAGCAGTACTTC
.	TRBJ1-1	.	TRBV19	CASSSPGQKNTEAFF	TGTGCCAGTAGTAGCCCTGGACAGAAGAACACTGAAGCTTTCTTT
.	TRBJ1-1	.	TRBV13	CASSVGSVRNSFTEAFF	TGTGCCAGCAGCGTTGGGAGCGTTCGTAACAGCTTCACTGAAGCTTTCTTT
.	TRBJ2-1	TRBD1	TRBV7-8	CASSYGTGVNEQFF	TGTGCCAGCAGCTACGGGACAGGGGTTAATGAGCAGTTCTTC
.	TRBJ1-1	TRBD1	TRBV28	CASSLIRIATGVGEAFF	TGTGCCAGCAGTTTAATTCGGATAGCTACAGGGGTTGGTGAAGCTTTCTTT
.	TRBJ1-5	.	TRBV7-9	CASSSPSRGSSNQPQHF	TGTGCCAGCAGCTCACCATCGCGGGGAAGTAGCAATCAGCCCCAGCATTTT
.	TRBJ1-4	.	TRBV27	CASSLLGGGQKLFF	TGTGCCAGCAGTTTATTAGGCGGGGGCCAGAAACTGTTTTTT
.	TRBJ1-3	.	TRBV5-1	CASSLVIGGNGNTIYF	TGCGCCAGCAGCTTGGTTATTGGGGGCAATGGAAACACCATATATTTT
few	TRBJ1-5	.	TRBV7-8	CASSPERAGAIVYSNQPQHF	TGTGCCAGCAGCCCTGAGCGGGCCGGGGCAATAGTTTATAGCAATCAGCCCCAGCATTTT
.	TRBJ1-1	TRBD1	TRBV12-3/TRBV12-4	CASSLDRGTEAFF	TGTGCCAGCAGTTTAGACAGGGGTACTGAAGCTTTCTTT
.	TRBJ1-2	TRBD1	TRBV2	CASSVGQGGDYGYTF	TGTGCCAGCAGTGTAGGACAGGGGGGGGACTATGGCTACACCTTC
.	TRBJ2-2	.	TRBV3-1/TRBV3-2	CASSPMGGGELFF	TGTGCCAGCAGCCCCATGGGGGGCGGGGAGCTGTTTTTT
.	TRBJ1-1	TRBD1	TRBV13	CASSLMGQGGEDTEAFF	TGTGCCAGCAGCTTAATGGGACAGGGGGGTGAGGACACTGAAGCTTTCTTT
.	TRBJ2-7	TRBD1	TRBV9	CASSEAYGDRVHEQYF	TGTGCCAGCAGTGAAGCGTACGGGGACAGGGTACACGAGCAGTACTTC
.	TRBJ2-7	.	TRBV20-1	CSASRDTLYEQYF	TGCAGTGCTAGTAGGGACACCCTTTACGAGCAGTACTTC
few	TRBJ1-1	.	TRBV7-3	CASSLQGATEAFF	TGTGCCAGCAGCTTACAAGGGGCGACTGAAGCTTTCTTT
.	TRBJ2-7	.	TRBV2	CARGGIASGYEQYF	TGTGCCAGGGGGGGTATAGCCTCTGGATACGAGCAGTACTTC
.	TRBJ2-5	.	TRBV4-1	CASSQQFNRDQETQYF	TGCGCCAGCAGCCAGCAATTCAACAGGGACCAAGAGACCCAGTACTTC